This T cell receptor beta chain is drawn from a study of T cell responses to AZD1222 COVID-19 vaccine. About the study: Pooled in the analysis were second doses at about 4 or about 12 weeks. Study conclusions and caveats: The donor cohort was predominantly white British with a female majority, and clonal diversity may have been underestimated. Only a handful of AZD1222 recipients, more than five in all, had baseline seropositivity. Close to half of all spike-specific TCRs reportedly target regions of the variants that are unmutated.

V was trimmed by 4 bases and J by 8 bases, leaving 20 bases between them. Germline assignment: CDR1 LGHDT and CDR2 YNNKEL (reference sequence). The CDR3 consists of 16 residues. Assay used: immunoSEQ multiplex PCR; TCRdb lists only in-frame clones, some missing. The table lists around 100,000 clones, roughly 91% of them singletons. About this clone itself: As yet, its antigen is unknown.

This TCR derives from an adult in good health. Source: peripheral blood, taken on day 0 of AZD1222 vaccination. The chain uses TRBV3-1 (or the pseudogene TRBV3-2) and TRBJ2-2; tentatively, D is TRBD1 (6 bases). The CDR3 region has the DNA TGTGCCAGCAGCCCGACAGGACGGAAGACCTCGGGGGAGCTGTTTTTT. As protein: CASSPTGRKTSGELFF.